This passage covers 18 T cell receptor beta chains from one sample sequenced in a study of T cell repertoires in cytomegalovirus infection. TCRdb recomputed calls from the reads with MiXCR, one row per CDR3 protein. The table has approximately 730,000 distinct CDR3 sequences, roughly 30% seen once; the top ten hold roughly 18%. These receptors' targets are unknown. Here the sequenced sample was cultured PBMCs, taken from culture after CMV antigen stimulation. All receptors come from a human donor in good health (CMV status not recorded). Some clones in this sample may be carry-over from other donors' samples.

This clonotype has a count of ten or more. The chain recombines TRBV7-2 with TRBJ1-5; D unresolved. Looked up from germline, CDR1 is SGHTA and CDR2 is FQGNSA. This CDR3 comprises 12 residues. V was cut by 3 bases and J by 7 bases, with 7 bases left in between. The CDR3 region is CASSFPPQPQHF. The CDR3 DNA is TGTGCCAGCAGCTTCCCTCCACAGCCCCAGCATTTT.

This clonotype turned up a few times. The chain employs TRBV5-4 and TRBJ2-3, with 8 bases matching TRBD2. This CDR3 contains 16 residues. CDR1 SGHNT and CDR2 YYREEE come from the germline V gene (reference sequence). Germline trimming cut 3 bases from V and 2 bases from J; bases unmatched to any gene: 8. The chain's CDR3 is CASSSRGGGHTDTQYF. The CDR3 DNA reads TGTGCCAGCAGCTCACGGGGCGGGGGGCACACAGATACGCAGTATTTT.

The CDR3 sequence is CSDKKTGPPGETQYF. As DNA, the CDR3 is TGCAGCGACAAAAAAACAGGGCCTCCGGGGGAGACCCAGTACTTC. This sequence joins TRBV29-1 and TRBJ2-5, with D perhaps TRBD1 (6 bases). Germline V CDR1 and CDR2: SQVTM, ANQGSEA. CDR3 length: 15 residues. The V and J ends lost 7 bases and 5 bases respectively, with 23 bases between them.

There are a few counts of this clonotype. The V gene is TRBV5-4, the J gene TRBJ2-7; D call uncertain. CDR1 SGHNT and CDR2 YYREEE come from the germline V gene (reference sequence). The CDR3 contains 14 residues. V was clipped by 0 bases and J by 2 bases, with 9 bases between them. For the CDR3, the DNA is TGTGCCAGCAGCTTGGGACCTCGAACCTACGAGCAGTACTTC. Translated, it gives CASSLGPRTYEQYF. The full variable domain, with the rest looked up from reference TRBV5-4 and TRBJ2-7, is ETGVTQSPTHLIKTRGQQVTLRCSSQSGHNTVSWYQQALGQGPQFIFQYYREEENGRGNFPPRFSGLQFPNYSSELNVNALELDDSALYLCASSLGPRTYEQYFGPGTRLTVT.

This clonotype was seen ten or more times. V usage is TRBV7-6 and J usage is TRBJ1-1; the D is unclear. This CDR3 is 13 amino acids long. Germline V gives CDR1 SGHVS, CDR2 FNYEAQ. With 7 bases removed from V and 1 base from J, the gap between germline ends came to 10 bases. This chain's CDR3 is CASTADANTEAFF. CDR3 nucleotides: TGTGCCAGCACGGCCGATGCGAACACTGAAGCTTTCTTT. Variable domain in full (rest from reference TRBV7-6 and TRBJ1-1): GAGVSQSPRYKVTKRGQDVALRCDPISGHVSLYWYRQALGQGPEFLTYFNYEAQQDKSGLPNDRFSAERPEGSISTLTIQRTEQRDSAMYRCASTADANTEAFFGQGTRLTVV.

The CDR3 sequence is CASSQRIGSPTDTQYF. CDR3 DNA: TGTGCCAGCAGTCAAAGGATCGGGAGCCCAACAGATACGCAGTATTTT. The chain combines TRBV6-1 with TRBJ2-3, with D perhaps TRBD2 (6 bases). The CDR3 is 16 residues long. From germline, CDR1 is MNHNS and CDR2 SASEGT. V shed 5 bases and J shed 3 bases, with 18 bases lying between them.

The V and J genes are TRBV7-6 and TRBJ2-3, with D perhaps being TRBD1 or TRBD2 (5 bases each). CDR3 size: 15 residues. Germline lookup yields CDR1 SGHVS and CDR2 FNYEAQ. Trimming pared 5 bases from V and 1 base from J, leaving 13 bases between. This CDR3 reads CASSRGRVGTDTQYF. CDR3 DNA: TGTGCCAGCAGCCGGGGCAGGGTTGGCACAGATACGCAGTATTTT.

This clonotype was observed at least ten times. This chain connects TRBV7-2 to TRBJ2-7; 8 bases line up with TRBD1. This CDR3 spans 16 amino acids. With V trimmed by 5 bases and J by 2 bases, 11 bases remained unmatched. Per the germline V gene, CDR1 is SGHTA and CDR2 is FQGNSA. CDR3 in DNA: TGTGCCAGCAGCCGAACATCGGGACAGGTAGCCTACGAGCAGTACTTC. It is translated as CASSRTSGQVAYEQYF.

This clonotype turned up a few times. The chain recombines TRBV7-9 with TRBJ2-1; D is possibly TRBD1 or TRBD2 (5 bases each). Trimming shortened V by 5 bases and J by 8 bases, and 16 bases separated the two germline ends. Looked up from germline, CDR1 is SEHNR and CDR2 is FQNEAQ (reference sequence). The CDR3 loop spans 14 amino acids. CDR3: CASSPWGRIDEQFF. The CDR3 nucleotides are TGTGCCAGCAGCCCGTGGGGGAGAATCGATGAGCAGTTCTTC.

The chain recombines TRBV7-6 with TRBJ1-1; D may be TRBD1 (5 bases). V lost 6 bases to trimming and J lost 4 bases, with 15 bases between them. This CDR3 contains 14 residues. Germline values: CDR1 SGHVS, CDR2 FNYEAQ. CDR3 in DNA: TGTGCCAGCAGTCCAGCGGTTAGGGGCACTGAAGCTTTCTTT. This codes for CASSPAVRGTEAFF.

As regards this clonotype: An end of the junction does not agree with germline; a read error may underlie this. V is TRBV19 and J is TRBJ2-5, with 7 bases lining up with TRBD1. Germline-derived CDR1 and CDR2 are LNHDA and SQIVND (reference sequence). CDR3 length: 11 residues. CDR3 amino acids: CASSISGTVVF. CDR3 sequence (DNA): TGTGCCAGTAGTATCTCGGGGACAGTGGTCTTC.

This clonotype was observed at least ten times. The rearrangement uses TRBV7-2 and TRBJ2-5; D may be TRBD1 or TRBD2 (6 bases each). The V end lost 1 base, the J end lost 5 bases, and 11 bases lay between the germline ends. The CDR3 consists of 14 residues. The germline V gene encodes CDR1 SGHTA and CDR2 FQGNSA. CDR3 residues: CASSLVGGGETQYF. CDR3 sequence (DNA): TGTGCCAGCAGCTTAGTCGGGGGCGGGGAGACCCAGTACTTC.

This chain connects TRBV11-2 to TRBJ2-1, with 10 bases matching TRBD2. V dropped 2 bases and J dropped 3; count of bases not matched to a gene: 10. Germline-derived CDR1 and CDR2 are SGHAT and FQNNGV. The CDR3 consists of 18 residues. CDR3 DNA sequence: TGTGCCAGCAGCTTACCCGTGCTAGCGGGAGTGGTCTACAATGAGCAGTTCTTC. Amino acid sequence: CASSLPVLAGVVYNEQFF.

This clonotype has only a few counts. The V and J genes are TRBV6-7 and TRBJ1-4; 10 nucleotides agree with TRBD1. TRBV6-7 is designated an ORF whose function remains uncertain. J was trimmed by 7 bases and V by 2 bases; bases with no gene match: 4. This CDR3 has 15 residues. The chain's CDR3 is CASSYMGQGFEKLFF. The DNA for the CDR3 is TGTGCCAGCAGTTACATGGGACAGGGGTTTGAAAAACTGTTTTTT.

The chain couples TRBV11-2 to TRBJ2-2; D gene unclear. Trimming stripped 1 base from V and 6 bases from J, with 18 bases between. This CDR3 spans 17 amino acids. Germline V gene data show CDR1 as SGHAT and CDR2 as FQNNGV. This CDR3 reads CASSLVRPGRHAGELFF. The CDR3 nucleotides are TGTGCCAGCAGCTTAGTGCGGCCAGGCCGGCATGCCGGGGAGCTGTTTTTT. The full variable domain, with the rest looked up from reference TRBV11-2 and TRBJ2-2, is EAGVAQSPRYKIIEKRQSVAFWCNPISGHATLYWYQQILGQGPKLLIQFQNNGVVDDSQLPKDRFSAERLKGVDSTLKIQPAKLEDSAVYLCASSLVRPGRHAGELFFGEGSRLTVL.

The chain uses TRBV7-3 and TRBJ1-4; TRBD1 might be the D (6 bases). Trimming left V 3 bases short and J 0 bases short, with 11 bases between. The germline V gene encodes CDR1 SGHTA and CDR2 FQGTGA. The CDR3 consists of 16 residues. Written as DNA, the CDR3 is TGTGCCAGCAGCTTCCCAAGGGGGGCAACTAATGAAAAACTGTTTTTT. Protein: CASSFPRGATNEKLFF.

Many counts were recorded for this clonotype. This chain uses TRBV7-2 with TRBJ2-5; 9 bases match TRBD1. The V gene's germline CDR1 is SGHTA and CDR2 FQGNSA. The ends lost 5 bases at V and 5 bases at J; junction bases unmatched: 6. This CDR3 region has 14 residues. This CDR3 is CASSQGQGGETQYF. The CDR3 bases are TGTGCCAGCAGCCAGGGACAGGGAGGGGAGACCCAGTACTTC.

This clonotype was seen only a few times. The chain joins TRBV6-1 to TRBJ2-7; D gene unclear. Between the trimmed V and J ends, which lost 7 bases and 0 bases, there was a span of 7 bases. This CDR3 contains 12 residues. Per the germline V gene, CDR1 is MNHNS and CDR2 is SASEGT. CDR3 amino acids: CASMWSSYEQYF. CDR3 nucleotides: TGTGCCAGCATGTGGAGCTCCTACGAGCAGTACTTC.